These T cell receptor beta chains were read from a single sample in a study of blood T cell repertoires in COVID-19. Profiling relied on immunoSEQ multiplex PCR, and the TCRdb table lists in-frame clones only, not all of them. The sample has approximately 180,000 clones, approximately 90% seen once. The material sequenced was peripheral blood. The receptor source for this set is a man between 60 and 75 years old with active or convalescent COVID-19. Each CDR3 is given with its conserved first and last residue. A D gene is named only where the DNA matches it firmly. Clone size is stated in some rows and not others, as once, few, many or a class when expanded.

j_call d_call clone_size v_call cdr3_nt cdr3_aa
TRBJ2-7 TRBD2 - TRBV2 TGTGCCAGCAGGGAGAGCGGGGGGGCCTCCGAGCAGTACTTC CASRESGGASEQYF
TRBJ2-1 - - TRBV6-6 TGTGCCAGCACAGATTACAATGAGCAGTTCTTC CASTDYNEQFF
TRBJ1-3 - - TRBV3-1/TRBV3-2 TGTGCCAGCAGCCGAAATGAAGACAGACTCTCTGGAAACACCATATATTTT CASSRNEDRLSGNTIYF
TRBJ1-3 - - TRBV29-1 TGCAGCGTTGTCAGGGACTCTGGAAACACCATATATTTT CSVVRDSGNTIYF
TRBJ1-2 - few TRBV6-5 TGTGCCAGCAGTTACTATGGGCAGGGGAAGGGTGGCTACACCTTC CASSYYGQGKGGYTF
TRBJ2-1 - - TRBV5-1 TGCGCCAGCAAGGTAGCGCCTTCCTACAATGAGCAGTTCTTC CASKVAPSYNEQFF
TRBJ2-3 - - TRBV5-1 TGCGCCAGCAGCTCAAGACAGCCCACAGATACGCAGTATTTT CASSSRQPTDTQYF
TRBJ2-1 TRBD2 once TRBV5-1 TGCGCCAGCAGCTTGAGCCCTAGCGGGGGGGCCGGTGAGCAGTTCTTC CASSLSPSGGAGEQFF
TRBJ2-7 TRBD2 - TRBV2 TGTGCCAGCAGTGATCTGGGACTAGCGGGGTCCTACGAGCAGTACTTC CASSDLGLAGSYEQYF
TRBJ2-1 TRBD1 few TRBV18 TGTGCCAGCTCACCAGGGACAGAGAACAATGAGCAGTTCTTC CASSPGTENNEQFF
TRBJ1-2 - few TRBV2 TGTGCCAGCAGTGAGACCATGGGCGGCTACACCTTC CASSETMGGYTF
TRBJ2-5 TRBD2 - TRBV24-1 TGTGCCACCAGTGTCCGGGAGGGCAAATATCAAGAGACCCAGTACTTC CATSVREGKYQETQYF
TRBJ2-2 - - TRBV4-2 TGTGCCAGCGGATGGGGGCCGGCGAACACCGGGGAGCTGTTTTTT CASGWGPANTGELFF
TRBJ2-7 TRBD2 - TRBV10-2 TGCGCCAGCCGTAGCGGGGGGGCCTACGAGCAGTACTTC CASRSGGAYEQYF
TRBJ1-4 - - TRBV6-5 TGTGCCAGCTCGTACAGAATTAATGAAAAACTGTTTTTT CASSYRINEKLFF
TRBJ1-1 TRBD1 - TRBV29-1 TGCAGCGTGTACCCGGGACAGGGAAGGAACACTGAAGCTTTCTTT CSVYPGQGRNTEAFF
TRBJ1-1 TRBD1 - TRBV15 TGTGCCACCAGCCCCTACGGACAGGGGGTAACTGAAGCTTTCTTT CATSPYGQGVTEAFF
TRBJ1-4 - - TRBV9 TGTGCCAGCAGCGTAGGGCAGGGTGAGGAAAAACTGTTTTTT CASSVGQGEEKLFF
TRBJ1-1 TRBD1 - TRBV2 TGTGCCAGCAGTGACCGGACAGGGCGGACTGAAGCTTTCTTT CASSDRTGRTEAFF
TRBJ2-2 TRBD1 - TRBV2 TGTGCCAGCAGTGAAGCTGGACAGGGGGAAGACACCGGGGAGCTGTTTTTT CASSEAGQGEDTGELFF
TRBJ1-4 TRBD1 - TRBV5-1 TGCGCCAGCAGCTCACAGGGGGCCGTTGAAAAACTGTTTTTT CASSSQGAVEKLFF
TRBJ2-2 - - TRBV11-2 TGTGCCAGCCAGAACACCGGGGAGCTGTTTTTT CASQNTGELFF
TRBJ2-7 - - TRBV6-5 TGTGCCAGCAGTTACGGGGAGAGACTAGTCTCCTACGAGCAGTACTTC CASSYGERLVSYEQYF
TRBJ2-2 TRBD2 - TRBV2 TGTGCCAGCAGTGGGTCTAGCGGGGGAACGAACACCGGGGAGCTGTTTTTT CASSGSSGGTNTGELFF
TRBJ2-3 - - TRBV7-9 TGTGCCAGCAGCTTAGTCGGCACAGATACGCAGTATTTT CASSLVGTDTQYF
TRBJ1-6 - - TRBV21-1 TGTGCCAGCAGCGGGTCCCTACAGGGGGAAGGTTCACCCCTCCACTTT CASSGSLQGEGSPLHF
TRBJ2-5 - - TRBV11-2 TGTGCCAGCAGCTCACGGGGTAGACAAGAGACCCAGTACTTC CASSSRGRQETQYF
TRBJ2-7 - - TRBV13 TGTGCCAGCAGCTTCAGGGGCCCCTACGAGCAGTACTTC CASSFRGPYEQYF
TRBJ1-6 - - TRBV9 TGTGCCAGCAGCCATCTAGTCCTCCCTAGCTCCTATAATTCACCCCTCCACTTT CASSHLVLPSSYNSPLHF
TRBJ1-5 - - TRBV7-9 TGTGCCAGCAGCCTACCGGGAGGGGGCAATCAGCCCCAGCATTTT CASSLPGGGNQPQHF
TRBJ1-2 TRBD1 - TRBV19 TGTGCCAGTAGTTCGGGACAGGGAAACTATGGCTACACCTTC CASSSGQGNYGYTF
TRBJ1-1 - - TRBV2 TGTGCCAGCAGTGAGGACACTGACACTGAAGCTTTCTTT CASSEDTDTEAFF
TRBJ1-5 - - TRBV15 TGTGCCACCAGCAGACTTTACAGTTCCCATAGCAATCAGCCCCAGCATTTT CATSRLYSSHSNQPQHF
TRBJ1-6 - - TRBV5-4 TGTGCCAGCAGCGGAAACAGGGCTACTAATTCACCCCTCCACTTT CASSGNRATNSPLHF
TRBJ1-1 - - TRBV2 TGTGCCAGCAGTGACAGGGAAGGGGGGAACACTGAAGCTTTCTTT CASSDREGGNTEAFF
TRBJ1-2 - - TRBV12-3/TRBV12-4 TGTGCCAGCAGTACAGGGTACTATGGCTACACCTTC CASSTGYYGYTF
TRBJ2-3 - - TRBV6-5 TGTGCCAGCAAAGTAGGGGCCTTTGGCACAGATACGCAGTATTTT CASKVGAFGTDTQYF
TRBJ1-5 - - TRBV7-2 TGTGCCAGCAGCTTAATGGGGACTGAGGAGCCCCAGCATTTT CASSLMGTEEPQHF
TRBJ2-7 - - TRBV18 TGTGCCAGCTCACAGCAGGGTACCGAGCAGTACTTC CASSQQGTEQYF
TRBJ1-2 TRBD1 - TRBV6-5 TGTGCCAGCAGTTACTTACAGGGGGCTTCTGGCTACACCTTC CASSYLQGASGYTF
TRBJ1-1 TRBD1 - TRBV4-1 TGCGCCAGCAGCCAAGATGTCAGGGGGCACACTGAAGCTTTCTTT CASSQDVRGHTEAFF
TRBJ2-1 TRBD2 - TRBV6-1 TGTGCCAGCAGTGAAGTCTTTGCGGGGGGGTTGAATGAGCAGTTCTTC CASSEVFAGGLNEQFF
TRBJ1-1 TRBD1 - TRBV6-5 TGTGCCAGCAGCCACAGGGGTGGTTACACTGAAGCTTTCTTT CASSHRGGYTEAFF
TRBJ1-2 - - TRBV6-5 TGTGCCAGTAAACAGGATACCAACTATGGCTACACCTTC CASKQDTNYGYTF
TRBJ1-5 TRBD1 - TRBV19 TGTGCCAGTAGTACAGGGGGCGGTCAGCCCCAGCATTTT CASSTGGGQPQHF
TRBJ2-2 - - TRBV12-5 TGTGCTAGTGCCCGGTGGGCCGATAGATCGAACACCGGGGAGCTGTTTTTT CASARWADRSNTGELFF